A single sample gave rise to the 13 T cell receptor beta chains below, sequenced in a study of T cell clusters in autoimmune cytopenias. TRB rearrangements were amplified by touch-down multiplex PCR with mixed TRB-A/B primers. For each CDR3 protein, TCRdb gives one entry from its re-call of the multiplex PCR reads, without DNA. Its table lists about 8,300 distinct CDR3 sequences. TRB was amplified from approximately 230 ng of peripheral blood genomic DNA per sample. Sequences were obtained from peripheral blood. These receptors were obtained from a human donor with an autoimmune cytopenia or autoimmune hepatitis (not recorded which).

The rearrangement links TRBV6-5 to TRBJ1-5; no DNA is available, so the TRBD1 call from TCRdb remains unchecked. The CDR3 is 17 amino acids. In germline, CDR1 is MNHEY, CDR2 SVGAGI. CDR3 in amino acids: CASSYLPGGLQNQPQHF.

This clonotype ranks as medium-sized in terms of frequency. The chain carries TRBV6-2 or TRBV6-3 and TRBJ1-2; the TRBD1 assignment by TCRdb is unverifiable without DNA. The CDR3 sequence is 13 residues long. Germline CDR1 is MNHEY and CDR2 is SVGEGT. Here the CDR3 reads CASSYRTGFGYTF.

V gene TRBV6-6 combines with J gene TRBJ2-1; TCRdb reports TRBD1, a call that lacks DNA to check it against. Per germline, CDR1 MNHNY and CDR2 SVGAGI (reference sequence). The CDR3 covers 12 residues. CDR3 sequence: CASRSQGNEQFF.

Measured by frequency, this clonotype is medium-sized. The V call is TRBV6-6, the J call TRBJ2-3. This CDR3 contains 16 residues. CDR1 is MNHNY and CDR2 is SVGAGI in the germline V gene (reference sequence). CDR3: CASGSATRSYTDTQYF.

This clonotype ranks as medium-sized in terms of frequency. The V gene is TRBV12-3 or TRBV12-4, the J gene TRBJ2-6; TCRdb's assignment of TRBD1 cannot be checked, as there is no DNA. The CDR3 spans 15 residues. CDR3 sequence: CASRVEGAGANVLTF.

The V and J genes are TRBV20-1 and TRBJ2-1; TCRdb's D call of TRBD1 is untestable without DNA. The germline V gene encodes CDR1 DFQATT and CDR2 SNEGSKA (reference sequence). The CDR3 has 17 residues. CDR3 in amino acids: CSATGGFWTSYNNEQFF.

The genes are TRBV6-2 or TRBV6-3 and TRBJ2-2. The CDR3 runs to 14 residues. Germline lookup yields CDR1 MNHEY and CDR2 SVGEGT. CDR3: CASSYDLAAGELFF.

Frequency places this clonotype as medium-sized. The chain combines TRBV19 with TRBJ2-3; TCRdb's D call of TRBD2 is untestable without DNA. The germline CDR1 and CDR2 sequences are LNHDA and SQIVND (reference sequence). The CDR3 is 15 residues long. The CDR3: CASSTSGSGADTQYF. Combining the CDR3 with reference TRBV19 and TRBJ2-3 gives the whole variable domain DGGITQSPKYLFRKEGQNVTLSCEQNLNHDAMYWYRQDPGQGLRLIYYSQIVNDFQKGDIAEGYSVSREKKESFPLTVTSAQKNPTAFYLCASSTSGSGADTQYFGPGTRLTVL.

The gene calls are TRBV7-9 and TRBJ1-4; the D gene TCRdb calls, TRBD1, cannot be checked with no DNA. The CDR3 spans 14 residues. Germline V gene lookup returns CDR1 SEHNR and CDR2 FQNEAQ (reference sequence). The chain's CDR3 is CASSFGTMGEKLFF.

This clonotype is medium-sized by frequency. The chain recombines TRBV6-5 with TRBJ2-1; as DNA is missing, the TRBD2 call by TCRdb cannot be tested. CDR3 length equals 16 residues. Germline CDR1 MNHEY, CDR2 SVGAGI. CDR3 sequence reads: CASSYGGTSGRNEQFF.

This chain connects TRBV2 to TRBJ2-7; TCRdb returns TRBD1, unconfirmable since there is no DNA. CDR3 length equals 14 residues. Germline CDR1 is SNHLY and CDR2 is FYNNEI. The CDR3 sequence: CASSEGRSSYEQYF.

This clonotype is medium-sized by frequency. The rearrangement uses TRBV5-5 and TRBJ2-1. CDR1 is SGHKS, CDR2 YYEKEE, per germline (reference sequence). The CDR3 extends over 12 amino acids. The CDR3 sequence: CASSLGVNEQFF. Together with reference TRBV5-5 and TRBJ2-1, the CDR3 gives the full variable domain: DAGVTQSPTHLIKTRGQQVTLRCSPISGHKSVSWYQQVLGQGPQFIFQYYEKEERGRGNFPDRFSARQFPNYSSELNVNALLLGDSALYLCASSLGVNEQFFGPGTRLTVL.

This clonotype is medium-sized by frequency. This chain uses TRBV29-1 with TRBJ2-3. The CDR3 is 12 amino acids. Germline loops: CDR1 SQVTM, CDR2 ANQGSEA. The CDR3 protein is CSVEENTDTQYF.